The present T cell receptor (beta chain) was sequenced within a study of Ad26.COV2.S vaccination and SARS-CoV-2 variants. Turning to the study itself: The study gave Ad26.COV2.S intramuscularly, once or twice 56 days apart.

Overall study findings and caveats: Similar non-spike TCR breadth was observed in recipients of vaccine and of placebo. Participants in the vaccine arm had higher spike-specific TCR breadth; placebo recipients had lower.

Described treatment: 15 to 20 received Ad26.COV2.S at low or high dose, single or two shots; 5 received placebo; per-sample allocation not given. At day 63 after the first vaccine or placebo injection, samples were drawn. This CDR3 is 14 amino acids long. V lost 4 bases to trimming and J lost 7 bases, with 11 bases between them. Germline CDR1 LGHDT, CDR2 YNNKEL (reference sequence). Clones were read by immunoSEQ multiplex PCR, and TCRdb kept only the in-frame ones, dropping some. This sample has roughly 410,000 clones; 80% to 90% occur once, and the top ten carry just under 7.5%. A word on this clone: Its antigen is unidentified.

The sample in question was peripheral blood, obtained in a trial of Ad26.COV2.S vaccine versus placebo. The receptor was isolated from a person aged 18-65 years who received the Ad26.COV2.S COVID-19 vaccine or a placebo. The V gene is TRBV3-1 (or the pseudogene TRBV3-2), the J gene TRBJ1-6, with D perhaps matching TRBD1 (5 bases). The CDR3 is CASSLGTINSPLHF. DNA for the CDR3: TGTGCCAGCAGCCTCGGGACTATCAATTCACCCCTCCACTTT.